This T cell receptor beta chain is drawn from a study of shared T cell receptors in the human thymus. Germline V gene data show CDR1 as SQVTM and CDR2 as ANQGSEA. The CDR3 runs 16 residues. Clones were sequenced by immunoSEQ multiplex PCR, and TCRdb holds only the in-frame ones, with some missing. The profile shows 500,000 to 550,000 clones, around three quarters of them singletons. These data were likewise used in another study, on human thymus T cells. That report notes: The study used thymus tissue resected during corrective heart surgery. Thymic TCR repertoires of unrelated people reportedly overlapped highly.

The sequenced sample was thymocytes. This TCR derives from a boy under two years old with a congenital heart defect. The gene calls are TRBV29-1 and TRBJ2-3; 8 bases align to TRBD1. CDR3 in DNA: TGCAGTTCTGTGGGCGGCAGTACCTACAGGGGGGATACGCAGTATTTT. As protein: CSSVGGSTYRGDTQYF.